Sequencing of this T cell receptor beta chain was carried out in a study of shared clonotypes between healthy human individuals. In the study overall: Those who served as donors were a couple of women and a few men between the ages of 18 and 49. Study findings and constraints: Estimated clonotype richness was generally higher in naive than memory subsets. Sharing across four donors was highest in naive CD4 (around 5%) and lowest in memory CD8 (approximately 0.4%).

Assay used: immunoSEQ multiplex PCR; TCRdb lists only in-frame clones, some missing. The top ten clones hold about 0.13% of a sample with a few million clones, more than 90% of them seen once. There are 12 residues in the CDR3. From germline, CDR1 is LNHNV and CDR2 YYDKDF (reference sequence). V lost 2 bases and J 3 bases, leaving 5 bases between the germline ends. On this clone itself: Antigen: not known.

This chain joins TRBV15 and TRBJ2-7, with D unclear. This clonotype was obtained from a man between 18 and 29 years old in good health. The sample consisted of naive CD4+ T cells sorted from blood. Subset noted: CD45RA+ positively selected. This chain's CDR3 is CATSRHGYEQYF. Here the CDR3 DNA reads TGTGCCACCAGCAGACACGGCTACGAGCAGTACTTC.